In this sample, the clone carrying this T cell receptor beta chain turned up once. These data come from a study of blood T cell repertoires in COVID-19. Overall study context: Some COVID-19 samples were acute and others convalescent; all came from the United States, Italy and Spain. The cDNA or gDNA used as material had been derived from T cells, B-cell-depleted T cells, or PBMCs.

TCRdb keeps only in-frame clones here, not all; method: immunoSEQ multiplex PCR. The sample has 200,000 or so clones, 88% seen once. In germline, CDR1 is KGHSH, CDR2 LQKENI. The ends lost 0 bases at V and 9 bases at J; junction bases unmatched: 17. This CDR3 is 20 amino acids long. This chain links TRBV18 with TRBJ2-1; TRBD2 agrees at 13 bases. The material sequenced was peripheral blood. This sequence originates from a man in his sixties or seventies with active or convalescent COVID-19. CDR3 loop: CASSPPWTSGGLRSTIEQFF. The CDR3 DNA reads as TGTGCCAGCTCACCACCCTGGACTAGCGGGGGCCTCCGCTCTACAATTGAGCAGTTCTTC.